The table lists the clone carrying this T cell receptor beta chain with many counts. Between the trimmed V and J ends, which lost 1 base and 3 bases, there was a span of 1 base. The length of the CDR3 is 11 residues. In germline, CDR1 is GTSNPN, CDR2 SVGIG (reference sequence). A patient was excluded if there was uncontrolled infection, other autoimmune disease, pregnancy or lactation. This sample was taken from a study of T cells in Graves' hyperthyroidism and ophthalmopathy. It was RNA transcripts that yielded the amplified TCR beta CDR3 regions. Primed by the HTBI set, a first-round RT-PCR was run on the TCR CDR3. From the multiplex PCR reads, TCRdb called clonotypes with MiXCR, one entry per CDR3 protein. The top ten clones hold approximately 12% of a sample with around 600,000 distinct CDR3 sequences, roughly 15% of them seen once.

The chain employs TRBV30 and TRBJ1-5; D is unresolved. The TCR originated in a woman in her forties or fifties with Graves' ophthalmopathy. Sequencing input: blood. The CDR3 is CAWSANQPQHF. As DNA, the CDR3 is TGTGCCTGGAGTGCCAATCAGCCCCAGCATTTT.